The rows below give T cell receptor beta chains drawn from one sample of a study of T cells in Graves' hyperthyroidism and ophthalmopathy. MiXCR, run by TCRdb on the multiplex PCR reads, gives a single entry per CDR3 protein. The top ten hold about 3.9% of the sample, which has 640,000 or so distinct CDR3 sequences, under 15% seen once. The sequenced sample was blood. The receptors come from a woman aged 40 to 55 with Graves' ophthalmopathy. Each CDR3 is given with its conserved first and last residue. D genes are given only for firm matches. Where a row states a size, it is once, few, many or the class of an expanded clone; other rows omit it.

TRBV12-5	many	TRBJ2-7	-	CASGLSRYEQYF	TGTGCTAGTGGTTTGTCGCGATACGAGCAGTACTTC
TRBV7-6	many	TRBJ1-2	-	CASSSVGGSGYTF	TGTGCCAGCAGCTCGGTAGGAGGGAGCGGCTACACCTTC
TRBV7-3	-	TRBJ2-7	TRBD1	CASSFRGQGLYEQYF	TGTGCCAGCAGCTTCCGGGGACAGGGTCTTTACGAGCAGTACTTC
TRBV6-2/TRBV6-3	many	TRBJ2-7	-	CASSYSASSYEQYF	TGTGCCAGCAGTTACTCGGCGAGCTCCTACGAGCAGTACTTC
TRBV5-1	-	TRBJ1-1	-	CASGIGGQGGYTEAFF	TGCGCCAGCGGGATCGGGGGCCAGGGTGGGTACACTGAAGCTTTCTTT
TRBV6-5	-	TRBJ2-7	-	CASSYRGSEYEQYF	TGTGCCAGCAGTTACCGGGGGTCAGAATACGAGCAGTACTTC
TRBV28	many	TRBJ1-2	-	CASRGRPTNYGYTF	TGTGCCAGCAGGGGGAGACCCACTAACTATGGCTACACCTTC
TRBV6-5	many	TRBJ2-7	-	CASSYRKGPYEQYF	TGTGCCAGCAGTTACAGGAAGGGGCCCTACGAGCAGTACTTC
TRBV12-3/TRBV12-4	many	TRBJ2-5	TRBD2	CASTTSGRETQYF	TGTGCCAGCACCACTAGCGGGAGAGAGACCCAGTACTTC
TRBV5-1	few	TRBJ2-5	-	CASSLTGGQAETQYF	TGCGCCAGCAGCCTTACTGGGGGCCAGGCAGAGACCCAGTACTTC
TRBV20-1	many	TRBJ1-5	TRBD1	CSAPDPGQGMRNQPQHF	TGCAGTGCCCCGGACCCGGGACAGGGTATGCGCAATCAGCCCCAGCATTTT
TRBV18	-	TRBJ1-1	-	CASSPLAGEAFF	TGTGCCAGCTCACCACTTGCAGGGGAAGCTTTCTTT
TRBV6-2/TRBV6-3	-	TRBJ2-5	-	CASSYIQETQHF	TGTGCCAGCAGTTATATTCAAGAGACCCAGCACTTC
TRBV19	many	TRBJ2-2	-	CASSISWRYRLTGELFF	TGTGCCAGTAGTATATCTTGGCGGTACCGTCTCACCGGGGAGCTGTTTTTT
TRBV4-3	many	TRBJ2-7	TRBD1	CASSQGTGNSYEQYF	TGCGCCAGCAGCCAAGGGACAGGAAACTCCTACGAGCAGTACTTC
TRBV28	many	TRBJ1-5	-	CASSSIGRGQPQHF	TGTGCCAGCAGTTCGATAGGTCGGGGTCAGCCCCAGCATTTT
TRBV6-2/TRBV6-3	many	TRBJ2-5	TRBD1	CASSYVPGQVQETQYF	TGTGCCAGCAGTTATGTCCCAGGACAGGTCCAAGAGACCCAGTACTTC
TRBV27	many	TRBJ1-2	-	CASSLYREASYGYTF	TGTGCCAGCAGTTTATACAGGGAGGCAAGCTATGGCTACACCTTC
TRBV20-1	many	TRBJ1-1	-	CSANPQGMEAFF	TGCAGTGCAAACCCACAGGGTATGGAAGCTTTCTTT
TRBV6-5	many	TRBJ1-2	TRBD1	CASRVQGFDDGYTF	TGTGCCAGCAGGGTACAGGGGTTCGATGATGGCTACACCTTC
TRBV12-3/TRBV12-4	few	TRBJ2-7	-	CASSFFGSSYEQYF	TGTGCCAGCAGTTTCTTCGGGAGCTCCTACGAGCAGTACTTC
TRBV12-3/TRBV12-4	many	TRBJ2-2	-	CASSSHWELFF	TGTGCCAGCAGTTCCCATTGGGAGCTGTTTTTT
TRBV4-2	-	TRBJ1-2	-	CASSRETRHGYTF	TGTGCCAGCAGCCGGGAGACCAGGCATGGCTACACCTTC
TRBV13	many	TRBJ2-5	TRBD2	CASSFRTSLETQYF	TGTGCCAGCAGCTTTCGGACTAGTCTAGAGACCCAGTACTTC
TRBV20-1	many	TRBJ2-7	-	CSARVPALTGGSFYEQYF	TGCAGTGCTAGAGTCCCCGCATTGACGGGCGGGTCTTTCTACGAGCAGTACTTC
TRBV11-1	once	TRBJ1-5	TRBD1	CASSFIRDRGLFQPQHF	TGTGCCAGCAGTTTCATCCGGGACAGGGGTCTCTTTCAGCCCCAGCATTTT
TRBV20-1	many	TRBJ2-5	TRBD2	CSAMGGTSGNQETQYF	TGCAGTGCTATGGGTGGGACTAGCGGGAACCAAGAGACCCAGTACTTC
TRBV28	many	TRBJ2-5	TRBD1	CASSPPPDAGGRETQYF	TGTGCCAGCAGTCCTCCCCCGGATGCAGGGGGCAGAGAGACCCAGTACTTC
TRBV20-1	many	TRBJ2-7	TRBD1	CSALQWGQGASYEQYF	TGCAGTGCTCTACAATGGGGACAGGGGGCCTCCTACGAGCAGTACTTC
TRBV7-9	-	TRBJ1-1	-	CASSPDSRGETVF	TGTGCCAGCAGCCCCGACAGTCGGGGCGAGACCGTTTTT
TRBV7-2	many	TRBJ2-5	-	CASSRVRAETQYF	TGTGCCAGCAGCCGCGTTCGGGCCGAAACCCAGTACTTC
TRBV12-3/TRBV12-4	few	TRBJ1-1	TRBD1	CASKQGEGAFF	TGTGCCAGCAAGCAGGGGGAAGGGGCTTTCTTT
TRBV18	few	TRBJ2-5	-	CVSSPVYTQETQYF	TGTGTCAGCTCACCGGTATATACCCAAGAGACCCAGTACTTC
TRBV7-2	-	TRBJ2-7	-	CASSDQNEQYF	TGTGCCAGCAGCGACCAGAACGAGCAGTACTTC
TRBV13	many	TRBJ1-1	-	CASSEAGGGPEAFF	TGTGCCAGCAGCGAAGCGGGGGGGGGCCCTGAAGCTTTCTTT
TRBV9	-	TRBJ2-7	TRBD2	CASSISGSPYEQYF	TGTGCCAGCAGCATAAGCGGGAGCCCCTACGAGCAGTACTTC
TRBV4-1	many	TRBJ1-2	-	CASSQDRYPRDGYTF	TGCGCCAGCAGCCAAGACAGATATCCTCGGGACGGCTACACCTTC
TRBV12-3/TRBV12-4	many	TRBJ2-7	TRBD2	CASSFGGSPRTYEQYF	TGTGCCAGCAGTTTCGGCGGGAGTCCGCGCACCTACGAGCAGTACTTC
TRBV6-2/TRBV6-3	many	TRBJ1-2	-	CASNDGPHWGYTF	TGTGCCAGCAACGACGGACCCCACTGGGGCTACACCTTC